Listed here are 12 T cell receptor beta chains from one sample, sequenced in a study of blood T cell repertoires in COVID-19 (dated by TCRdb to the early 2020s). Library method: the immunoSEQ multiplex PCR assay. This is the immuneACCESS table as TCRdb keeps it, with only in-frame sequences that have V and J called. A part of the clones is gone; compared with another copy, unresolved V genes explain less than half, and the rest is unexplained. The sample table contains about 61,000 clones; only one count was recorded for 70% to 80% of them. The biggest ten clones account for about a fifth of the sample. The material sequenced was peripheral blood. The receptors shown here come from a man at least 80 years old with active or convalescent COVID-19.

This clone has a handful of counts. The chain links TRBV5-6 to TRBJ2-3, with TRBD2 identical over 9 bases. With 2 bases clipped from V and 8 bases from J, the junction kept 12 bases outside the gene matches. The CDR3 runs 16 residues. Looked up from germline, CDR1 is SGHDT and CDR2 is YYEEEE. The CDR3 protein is CASSLSSSGNRVTQYF. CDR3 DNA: TGTGCCAGCAGCTTAAGCTCTAGCGGGAATCGTGTTACGCAGTATTTT.

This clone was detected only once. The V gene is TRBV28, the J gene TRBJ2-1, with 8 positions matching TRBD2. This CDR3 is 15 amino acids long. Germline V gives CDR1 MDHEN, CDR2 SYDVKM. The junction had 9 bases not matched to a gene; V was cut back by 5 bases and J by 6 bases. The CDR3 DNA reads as TGTGCCAGCAGTGGTCCGGGACTAGTCGGCAATGAGCAGTTCTTC. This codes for CASSGPGLVGNEQFF.

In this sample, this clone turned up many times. The CDR3 sequence is CASRSDFNEQFF. The CDR3 bases are TGTGCAAGTCGCTCGGACTTCAATGAGCAGTTCTTC. This rearrangement joins TRBV12-2 to TRBJ2-1; whether TRBD2, the table's D call, matches the DNA was not checked. TRBV12-2 is described as a pseudogene. This CDR3 region has 12 residues.

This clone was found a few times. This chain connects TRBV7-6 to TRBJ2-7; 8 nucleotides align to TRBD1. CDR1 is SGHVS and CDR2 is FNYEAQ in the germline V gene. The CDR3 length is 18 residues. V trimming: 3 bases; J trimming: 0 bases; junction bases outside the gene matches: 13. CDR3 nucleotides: TGTGCCAGCAGCTTTAAGGCAGGGGGCCGGATGAGCTCCTACGAGCAGTACTTC. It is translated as CASSFKAGGRMSSYEQYF.

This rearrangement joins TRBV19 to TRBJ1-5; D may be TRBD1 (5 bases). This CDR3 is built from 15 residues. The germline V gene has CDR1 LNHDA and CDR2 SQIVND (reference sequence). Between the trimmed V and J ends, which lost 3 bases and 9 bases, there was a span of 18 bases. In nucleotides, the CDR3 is TGTGCCAGTAGTATTCCGGGGGGACGGGGTCGGCCCCAGCATTTT. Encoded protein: CASSIPGGRGRPQHF.

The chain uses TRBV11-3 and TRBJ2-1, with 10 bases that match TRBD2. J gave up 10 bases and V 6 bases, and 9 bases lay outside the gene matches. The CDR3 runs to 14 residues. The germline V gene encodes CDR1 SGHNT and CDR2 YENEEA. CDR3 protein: CASSRLAGDGEQFF. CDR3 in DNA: TGTGCCAGCAGTCGGCTAGCGGGAGATGGAGAGCAGTTCTTC.

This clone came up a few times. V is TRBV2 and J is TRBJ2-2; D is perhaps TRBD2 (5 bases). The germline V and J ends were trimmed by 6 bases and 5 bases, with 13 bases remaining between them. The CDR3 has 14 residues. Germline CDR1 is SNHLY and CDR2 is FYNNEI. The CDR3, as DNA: TGTGCCAGCAGGACTGACACGGGGACCGGGGAGCTGTTTTTT. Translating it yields CASRTDTGTGELFF. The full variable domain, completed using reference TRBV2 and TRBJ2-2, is EPEVTQTPSHQVTQMGQEVILRCVPISNHLYFYWYRQILGQKVEFLVSFYNNEISEKSEIFDDQFSVERPDGSNFTLKIRSTKLEDSAMYFCASRTDTGTGELFFGEGSRLTVL.

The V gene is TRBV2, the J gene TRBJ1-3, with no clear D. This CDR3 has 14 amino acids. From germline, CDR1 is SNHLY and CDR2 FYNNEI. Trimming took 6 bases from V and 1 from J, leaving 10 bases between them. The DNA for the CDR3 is TGTGCCAGCAGGTTACAGCGGTCTGGAAACACCATATATTTT. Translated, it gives CASRLQRSGNTIYF.

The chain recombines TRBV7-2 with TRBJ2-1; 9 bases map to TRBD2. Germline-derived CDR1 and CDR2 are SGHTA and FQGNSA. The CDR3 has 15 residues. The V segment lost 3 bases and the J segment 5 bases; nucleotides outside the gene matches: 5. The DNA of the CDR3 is TGTGCCAGCAGCTTTGCGACTAGCGGAAACAATGAGCAGTTCTTC. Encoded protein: CASSFATSGNNEQFF.

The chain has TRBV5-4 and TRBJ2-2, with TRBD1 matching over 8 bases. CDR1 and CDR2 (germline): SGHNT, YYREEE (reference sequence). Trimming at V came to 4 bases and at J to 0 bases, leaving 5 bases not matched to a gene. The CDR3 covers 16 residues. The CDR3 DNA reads TGTGCCAGCAGCCTTCCGGGACAGGCGAACACCGGGGAGCTGTTTTTT. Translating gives CASSLPGQANTGELFF.

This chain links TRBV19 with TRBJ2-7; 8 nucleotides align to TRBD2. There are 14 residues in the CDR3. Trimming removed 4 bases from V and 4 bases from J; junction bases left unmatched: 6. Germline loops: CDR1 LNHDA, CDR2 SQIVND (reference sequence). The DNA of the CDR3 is TGTGCCAGTAGTACCAGCGGGAGTTGGTACGAGCAGTACTTC. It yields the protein CASSTSGSWYEQYF. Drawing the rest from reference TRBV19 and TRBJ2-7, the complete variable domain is DGGITQSPKYLFRKEGQNVTLSCEQNLNHDAMYWYRQDPGQGLRLIYYSQIVNDFQKGDIAEGYSVSREKKESFPLTVTSAQKNPTAFYLCASSTSGSWYEQYFGPGTRLTVT.

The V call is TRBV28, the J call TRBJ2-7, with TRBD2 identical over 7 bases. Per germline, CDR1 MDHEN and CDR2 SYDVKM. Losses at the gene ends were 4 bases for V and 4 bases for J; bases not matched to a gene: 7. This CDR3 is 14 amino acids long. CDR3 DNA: TGTGCCAGCAGTTCTGGGACTATATTTTACGAGCAGTACTTC. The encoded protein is CASSSGTIFYEQYF.